This TCR beta chain was obtained from a study of T cell changes during pregnancy in multiple sclerosis. TCRdb's copy holds only in-frame clones and misses some; the assay was immunoSEQ multiplex PCR. The data contain about 75,000 clones, 94% of them singletons. The CDR3 covers 18 residues. V was clipped by 3 bases and J by 3 bases; unmatched bases: 12. Germline V gives CDR1 SGHVS, CDR2 FQNEAQ. The input for sequencing was CD4+ T cells from peripheral blood mononuclear cells, taken after pregnancy. The gene calls are TRBV7-8 and TRBJ2-7, with 12 bases matching TRBD2. This receptor was identified in a female donor with multiple sclerosis, enrolled in a pregnancy study. CDR3 residues: CASSFNPTSGRKGYEQYF. The CDR3, as DNA: TGTGCCAGCAGCTTTAATCCGACTAGCGGGAGAAAGGGCTACGAGCAGTACTTC.